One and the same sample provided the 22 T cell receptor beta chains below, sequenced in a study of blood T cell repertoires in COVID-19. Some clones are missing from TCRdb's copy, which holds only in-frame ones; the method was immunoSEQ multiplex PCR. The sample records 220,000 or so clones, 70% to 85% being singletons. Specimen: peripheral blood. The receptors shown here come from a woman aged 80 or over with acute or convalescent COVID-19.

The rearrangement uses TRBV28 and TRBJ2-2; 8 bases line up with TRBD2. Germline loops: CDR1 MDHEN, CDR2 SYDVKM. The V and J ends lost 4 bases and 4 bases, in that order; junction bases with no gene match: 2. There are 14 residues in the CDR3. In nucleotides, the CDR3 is TGTGCCAGCAGTTCGGGGGGGCGCACCGGGGAGCTGTTTTTT. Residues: CASSSGGRTGELFF.

The CDR3 sequence is CASSLGSGTEAFF. DNA of the CDR3: TGCGCCAGCAGCTTGGGGTCGGGTACTGAAGCTTTCTTT. This chain links TRBV5-1 with TRBJ1-1; no reliable D call. The V gene lost 0 bases and the J gene lost 5 bases, with 8 bases spanning the gap. CDR3 length: 13 amino acids. Germline CDR1 and CDR2: SGHRS and YFSETQ.

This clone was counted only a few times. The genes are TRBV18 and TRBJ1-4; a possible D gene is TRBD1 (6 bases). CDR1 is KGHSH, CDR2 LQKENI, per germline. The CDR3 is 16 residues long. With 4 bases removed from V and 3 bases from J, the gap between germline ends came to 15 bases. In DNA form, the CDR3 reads TGTGCCAGCTCACTTACGGTGACAGGAGCTAATGAAAAACTGTTTTTT. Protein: CASSLTVTGANEKLFF.

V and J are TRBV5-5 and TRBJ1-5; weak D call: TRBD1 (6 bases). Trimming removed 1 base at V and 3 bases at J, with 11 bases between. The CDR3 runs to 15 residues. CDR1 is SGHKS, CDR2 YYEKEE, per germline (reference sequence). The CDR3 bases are TGTGCCAGCAGCTTGCGACAGGACCACAATCAGCCCCAGCATTTT. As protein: CASSLRQDHNQPQHF.

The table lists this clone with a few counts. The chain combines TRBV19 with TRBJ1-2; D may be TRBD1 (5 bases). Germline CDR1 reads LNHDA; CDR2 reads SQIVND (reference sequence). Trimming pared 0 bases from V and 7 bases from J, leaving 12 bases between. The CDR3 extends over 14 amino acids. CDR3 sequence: CASSIDRGIGGYTF. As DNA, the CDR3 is TGTGCCAGTAGTATAGATAGGGGAATTGGTGGCTACACCTTC.

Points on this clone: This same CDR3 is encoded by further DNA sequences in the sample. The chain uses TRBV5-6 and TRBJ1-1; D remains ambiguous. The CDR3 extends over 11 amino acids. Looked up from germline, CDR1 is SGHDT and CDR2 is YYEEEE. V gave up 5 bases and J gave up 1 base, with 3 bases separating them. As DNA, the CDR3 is TGTGCCAGCAGTCGGAACACTGAAGCTTTCTTT. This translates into CASSRNTEAFF.

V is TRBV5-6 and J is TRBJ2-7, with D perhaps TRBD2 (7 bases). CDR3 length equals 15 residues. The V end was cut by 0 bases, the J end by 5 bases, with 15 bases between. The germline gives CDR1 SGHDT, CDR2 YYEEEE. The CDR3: CASSLGRGADHEQYF. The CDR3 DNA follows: TGTGCCAGCAGCTTGGGACGGGGGGCGGATCACGAGCAGTACTTC.

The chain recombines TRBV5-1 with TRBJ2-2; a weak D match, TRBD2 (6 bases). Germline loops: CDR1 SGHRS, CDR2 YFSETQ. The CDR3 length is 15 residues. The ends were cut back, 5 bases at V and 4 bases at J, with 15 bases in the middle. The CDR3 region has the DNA TGCGCCAGCAGTTGGGGGGATTTCTCCACCGGGGAGCTGTTTTTT. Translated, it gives CASSWGDFSTGELFF.

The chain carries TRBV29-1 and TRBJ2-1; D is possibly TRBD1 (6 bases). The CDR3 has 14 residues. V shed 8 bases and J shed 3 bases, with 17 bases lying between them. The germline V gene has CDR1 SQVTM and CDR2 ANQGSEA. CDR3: CSLKGQGIYNEQFF. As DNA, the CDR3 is TGCAGCCTCAAAGGGCAGGGGATCTACAATGAGCAGTTCTTC.

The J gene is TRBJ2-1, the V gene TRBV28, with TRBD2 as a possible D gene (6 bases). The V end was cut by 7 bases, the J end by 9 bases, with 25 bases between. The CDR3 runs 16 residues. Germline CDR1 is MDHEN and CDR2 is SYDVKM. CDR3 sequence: CASISRRPTSKGEQFF. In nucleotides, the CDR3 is TGTGCCAGCATCTCCCGACGCCCGACTAGTAAGGGTGAGCAGTTCTTC.

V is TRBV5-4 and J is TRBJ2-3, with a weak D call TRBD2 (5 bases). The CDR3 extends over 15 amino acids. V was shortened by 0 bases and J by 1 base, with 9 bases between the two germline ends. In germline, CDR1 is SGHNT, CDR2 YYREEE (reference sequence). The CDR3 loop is CASSLGRTRTDTQYF. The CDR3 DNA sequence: TGTGCCAGCAGCTTGGGGAGGACCCGCACAGATACGCAGTATTTT.

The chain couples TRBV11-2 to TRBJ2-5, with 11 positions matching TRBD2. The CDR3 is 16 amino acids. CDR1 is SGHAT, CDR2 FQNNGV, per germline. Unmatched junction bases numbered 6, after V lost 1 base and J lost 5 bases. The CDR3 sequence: CASSLGLAGIGETQYF. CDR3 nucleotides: TGTGCCAGCAGCTTAGGACTAGCGGGGATTGGCGAGACCCAGTACTTC.

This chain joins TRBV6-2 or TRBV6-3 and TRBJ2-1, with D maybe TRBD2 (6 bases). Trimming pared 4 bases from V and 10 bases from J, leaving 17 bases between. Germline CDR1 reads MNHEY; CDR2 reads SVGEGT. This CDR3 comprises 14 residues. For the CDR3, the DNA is TGTGCCAGCAGTTCCGGGACTCTGGGGAGGGAGCAGTTCTTC. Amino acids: CASSSGTLGREQFF.

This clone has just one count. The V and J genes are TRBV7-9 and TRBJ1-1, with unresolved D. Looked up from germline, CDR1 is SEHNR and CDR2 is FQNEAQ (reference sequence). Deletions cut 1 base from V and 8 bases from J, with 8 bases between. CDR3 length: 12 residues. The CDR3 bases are TGTGCCAGCAGCTTAGAACAAATGGAAGCTTTCTTT. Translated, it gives CASSLEQMEAFF.

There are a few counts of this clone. The CDR3 protein is CASSLGHQSLSLHF. CDR3 DNA sequence: TGTGCCAGCAGCTTGGGACACCAGAGTTTATCCCTCCACTTT. The rearrangement joins TRBV5-6 to TRBJ1-6, with D unresolved. Trimming shortened V by 0 bases and J by 14 bases, and 15 bases separated the two germline ends. The CDR3 has 14 residues. Germline CDR1 SGHDT, CDR2 YYEEEE.

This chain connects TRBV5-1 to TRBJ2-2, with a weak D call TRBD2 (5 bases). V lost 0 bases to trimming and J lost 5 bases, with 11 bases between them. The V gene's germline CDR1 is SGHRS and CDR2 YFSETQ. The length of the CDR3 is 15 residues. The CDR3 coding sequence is TGCGCCAGCAGCTTGGCTAGGACGGGGACCGGGGAGCTGTTTTTT. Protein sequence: CASSLARTGTGELFF.

DNA of the CDR3: TGTGCCAGCAGTTACTCCCGGGACATGAACACTGAAGCTTTCTTT. Amino acids: CASSYSRDMNTEAFF. This rearrangement joins TRBV6-5 to TRBJ1-1; tentative D call: TRBD1 (6 bases). The CDR3 is made up of 15 amino acids. The V and J ends lost 0 bases and 0 bases respectively, with 8 bases between them. CDR1 is MNHEY and CDR2 is SVGAGI in the germline V gene.

CDR3 in DNA: TGTGCCAGCAGTTTCCGCGGTGGACAGTCGTTCAACACTGAAGCTTTCTTT. Encoded protein: CASSFRGGQSFNTEAFF. The chain has TRBV27 and TRBJ1-1; the D gene is possibly TRBD1 (6 bases). The germline V gene encodes CDR1 MNHEY and CDR2 SMNVEV (reference sequence). The CDR3 consists of 17 residues. V was cut by 3 bases and J by 2 bases, with 19 bases left in between.

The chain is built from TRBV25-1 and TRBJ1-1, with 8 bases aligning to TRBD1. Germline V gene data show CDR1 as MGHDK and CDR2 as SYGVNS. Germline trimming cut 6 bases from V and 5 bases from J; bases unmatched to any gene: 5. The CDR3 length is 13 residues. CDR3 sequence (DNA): TGTGCCAGCAGCCGACAGGGGAGTACTGAAGCTTTCTTT. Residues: CASSRQGSTEAFF.

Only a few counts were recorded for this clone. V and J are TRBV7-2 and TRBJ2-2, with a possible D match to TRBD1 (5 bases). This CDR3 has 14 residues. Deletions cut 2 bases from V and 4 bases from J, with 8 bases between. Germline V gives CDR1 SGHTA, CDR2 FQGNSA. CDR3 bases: TGTGCCAGCAGCTTAAGACAGCTCACCGGGGAGCTGTTTTTT. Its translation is CASSLRQLTGELFF.

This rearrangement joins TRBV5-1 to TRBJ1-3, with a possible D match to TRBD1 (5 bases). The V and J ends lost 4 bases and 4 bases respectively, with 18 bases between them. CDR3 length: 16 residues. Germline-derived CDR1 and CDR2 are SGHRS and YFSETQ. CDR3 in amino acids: CASSDTGGATGNTIYF. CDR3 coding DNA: TGCGCCAGCAGCGACACCGGAGGGGCGACAGGAAACACCATATATTTT. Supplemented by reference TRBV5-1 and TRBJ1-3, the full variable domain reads KAGVTQTPRYLIKTRGQQVTLSCSPISGHRSVSWYQQTPGQGLQFLFEYFSETQRNKGNFPGRFSGRQFSNSRSEMNVSTLELGDSALYLCASSDTGGATGNTIYFGEGSWLTVV.

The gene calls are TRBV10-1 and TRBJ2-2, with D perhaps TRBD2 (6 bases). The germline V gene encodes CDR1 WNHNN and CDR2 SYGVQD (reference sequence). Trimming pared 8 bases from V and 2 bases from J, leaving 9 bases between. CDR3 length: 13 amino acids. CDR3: CASRRGNTGELFF. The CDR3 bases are TGCGCCAGCCGGAGGGGAAACACCGGGGAGCTGTTTTTT.